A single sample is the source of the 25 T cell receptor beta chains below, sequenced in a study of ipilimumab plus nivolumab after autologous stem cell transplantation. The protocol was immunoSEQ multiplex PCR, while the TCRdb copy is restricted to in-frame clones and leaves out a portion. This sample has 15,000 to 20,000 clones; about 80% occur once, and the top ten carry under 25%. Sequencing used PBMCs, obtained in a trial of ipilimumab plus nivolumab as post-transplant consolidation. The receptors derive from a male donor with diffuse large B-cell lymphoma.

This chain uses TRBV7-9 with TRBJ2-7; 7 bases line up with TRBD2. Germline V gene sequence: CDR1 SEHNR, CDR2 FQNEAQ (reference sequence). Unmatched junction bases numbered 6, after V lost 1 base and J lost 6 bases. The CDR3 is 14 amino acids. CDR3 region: CASSLGPSGGEQYF. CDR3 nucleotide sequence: TGTGCCAGCAGCTTAGGCCCCTCGGGGGGCGAGCAGTACTTC.

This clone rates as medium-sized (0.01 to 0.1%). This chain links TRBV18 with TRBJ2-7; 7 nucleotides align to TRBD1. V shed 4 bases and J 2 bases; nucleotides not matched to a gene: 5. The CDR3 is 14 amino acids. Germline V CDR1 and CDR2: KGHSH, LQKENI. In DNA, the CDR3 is TGTGCCAGCTCACGAGAGACAGGGCCCTACGAGCAGTACTTC. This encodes CASSRETGPYEQYF.

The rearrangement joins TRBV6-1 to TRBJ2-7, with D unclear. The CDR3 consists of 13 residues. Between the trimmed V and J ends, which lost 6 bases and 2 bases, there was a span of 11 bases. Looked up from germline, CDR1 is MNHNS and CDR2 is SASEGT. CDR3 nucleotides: TGTGCCAGCAGATTTACCGCCGCCTACGAGCAGTACTTC. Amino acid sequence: CASRFTAAYEQYF.

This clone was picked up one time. CDR3 loop: CASKILGANVLTF. Written as DNA, the CDR3 is TGTGCCAGCAAAATACTTGGGGCCAACGTCCTGACTTTC. The rearrangement uses TRBV6-6 and TRBJ2-6; D remains ambiguous. CDR1 MNHNY and CDR2 SVGAGI come from the germline V gene (reference sequence). V lost 7 bases, J lost 3 bases, and 7 bases lay in between. CDR3 size: 13 residues.

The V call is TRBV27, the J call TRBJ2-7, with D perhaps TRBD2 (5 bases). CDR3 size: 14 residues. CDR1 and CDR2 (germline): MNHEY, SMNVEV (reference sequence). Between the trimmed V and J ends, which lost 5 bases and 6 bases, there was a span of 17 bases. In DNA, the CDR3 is TGTGCCAGCAGTATGGGGAGAGGGTCTGGCGAGCAGTACTTC. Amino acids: CASSMGRGSGEQYF.

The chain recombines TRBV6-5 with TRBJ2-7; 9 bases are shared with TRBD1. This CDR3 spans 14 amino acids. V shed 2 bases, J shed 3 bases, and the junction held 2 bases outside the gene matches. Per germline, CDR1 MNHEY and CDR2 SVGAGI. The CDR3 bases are TGTGCCAGCAGTTACACGGGACAGGGCTACGAGCAGTACTTC. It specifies CASSYTGQGYEQYF.

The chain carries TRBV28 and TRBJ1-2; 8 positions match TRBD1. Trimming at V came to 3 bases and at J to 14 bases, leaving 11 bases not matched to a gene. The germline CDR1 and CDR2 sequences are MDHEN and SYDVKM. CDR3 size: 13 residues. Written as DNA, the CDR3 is TGTGCCAGCAGTTTCCGGGACAGGCCCCTTGCTACCTTC. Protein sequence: CASSFRDRPLATF.

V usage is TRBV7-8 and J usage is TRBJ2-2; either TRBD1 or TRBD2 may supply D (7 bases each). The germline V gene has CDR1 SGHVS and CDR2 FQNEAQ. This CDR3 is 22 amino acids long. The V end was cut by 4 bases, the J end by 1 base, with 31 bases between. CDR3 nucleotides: TGTGCCAGCAGCTACCCCCGGGCCGGAACCGCCAGGGGGGAGGGGAACACCGGGGAGCTGTTTTTT. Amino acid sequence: CASSYPRAGTARGEGNTGELFF.

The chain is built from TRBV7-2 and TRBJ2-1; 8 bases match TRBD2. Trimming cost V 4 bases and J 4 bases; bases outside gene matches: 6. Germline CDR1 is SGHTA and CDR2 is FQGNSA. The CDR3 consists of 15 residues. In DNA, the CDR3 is TGTGCCAGCAGCTGGGAGCGGGGGCAATACAATGAGCAGTTCTTC. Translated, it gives CASSWERGQYNEQFF.

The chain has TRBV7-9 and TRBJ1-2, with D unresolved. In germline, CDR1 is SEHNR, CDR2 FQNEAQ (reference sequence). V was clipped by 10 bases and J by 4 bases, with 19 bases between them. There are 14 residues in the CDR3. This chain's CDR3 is CATALRVASYGYTF. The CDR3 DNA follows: TGTGCCACCGCATTGCGGGTTGCCAGCTATGGCTACACCTTC.

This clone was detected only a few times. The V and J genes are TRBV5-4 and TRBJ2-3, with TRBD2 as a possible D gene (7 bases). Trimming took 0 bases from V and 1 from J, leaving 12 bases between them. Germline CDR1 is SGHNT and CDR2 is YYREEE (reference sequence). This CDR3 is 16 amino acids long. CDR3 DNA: TGTGCCAGCAGCTTGGCCCGGGGGGCCCGCACAGATACGCAGTATTTT. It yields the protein CASSLARGARTDTQYF.

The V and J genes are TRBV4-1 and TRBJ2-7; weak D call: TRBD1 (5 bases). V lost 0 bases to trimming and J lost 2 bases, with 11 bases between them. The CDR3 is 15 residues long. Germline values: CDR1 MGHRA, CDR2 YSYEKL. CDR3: CASSQDSGSAYEQYF. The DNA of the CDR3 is TGCGCCAGCAGCCAAGATTCAGGGTCGGCCTACGAGCAGTACTTC.

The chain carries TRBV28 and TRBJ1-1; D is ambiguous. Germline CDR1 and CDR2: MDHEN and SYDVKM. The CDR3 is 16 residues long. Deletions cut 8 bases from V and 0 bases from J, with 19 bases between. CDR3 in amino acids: CASLPDSGPLNTEAFF. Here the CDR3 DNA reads TGTGCCAGCTTACCCGACTCGGGCCCATTGAACACTGAAGCTTTCTTT.

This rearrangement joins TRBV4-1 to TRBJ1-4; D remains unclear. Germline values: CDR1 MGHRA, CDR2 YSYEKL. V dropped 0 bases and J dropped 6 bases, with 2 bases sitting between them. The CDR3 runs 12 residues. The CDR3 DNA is TGCGCCAGCAGCCAAGATGATGAAAAACTGTTTTTT. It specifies CASSQDDEKLFF.

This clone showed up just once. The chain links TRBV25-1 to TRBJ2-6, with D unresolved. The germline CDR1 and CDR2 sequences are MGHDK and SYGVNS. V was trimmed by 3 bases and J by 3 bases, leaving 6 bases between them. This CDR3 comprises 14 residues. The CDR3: CASSEDRGANVLTF. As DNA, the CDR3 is TGTGCCAGCAGTGAGGACCGTGGGGCCAACGTCCTGACTTTC.

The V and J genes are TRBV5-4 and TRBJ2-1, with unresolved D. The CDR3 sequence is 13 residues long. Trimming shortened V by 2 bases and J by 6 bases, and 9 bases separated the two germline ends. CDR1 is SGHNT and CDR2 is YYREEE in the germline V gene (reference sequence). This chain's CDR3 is CASSLTYGNEQFF. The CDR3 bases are TGTGCCAGCAGCTTAACTTACGGCAATGAGCAGTTCTTC.

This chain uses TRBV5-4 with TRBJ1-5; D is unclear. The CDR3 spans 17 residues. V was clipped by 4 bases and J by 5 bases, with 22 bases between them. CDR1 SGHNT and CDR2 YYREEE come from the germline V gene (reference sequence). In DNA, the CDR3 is TGTGCCAGCAGCAACCTCGGGAGACTCGGGGAGGATCAGCCCCAGCATTTT. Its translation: CASSNLGRLGEDQPQHF. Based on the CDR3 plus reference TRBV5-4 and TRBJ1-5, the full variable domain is ETGVTQSPTHLIKTRGQQVTLRCSSQSGHNTVSWYQQALGQGPQFIFQYYREEENGRGNFPPRFSGLQFPNYSSELNVNALELDDSALYLCASSNLGRLGEDQPQHFGDGTRLSIL.

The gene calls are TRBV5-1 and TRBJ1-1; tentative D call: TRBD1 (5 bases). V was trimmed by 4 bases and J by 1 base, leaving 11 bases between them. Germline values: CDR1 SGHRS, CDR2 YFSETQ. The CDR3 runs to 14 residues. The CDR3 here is CASSRPQGNTEAFF. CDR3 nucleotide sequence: TGCGCCAGCAGCCGGCCCCAGGGGAACACTGAAGCTTTCTTT.

Here the CDR3 DNA reads TGTGCCAGCAGCCTGAACGCGGGGGCTCAGAATTCACCCCTCCACTTT. Protein: CASSLNAGAQNSPLHF. The chain combines TRBV11-2 with TRBJ1-6; a weak D match, TRBD1 (6 bases). Trimming cost V 5 bases and J 7 bases, with 18 bases left between them. This CDR3 region has 16 residues. Germline V gives CDR1 SGHAT, CDR2 FQNNGV.

CDR3 loop: CASSIDRGSTGNTIYF. Written as DNA, the CDR3 is TGTGCCAGTAGTATCGACAGGGGATCGACTGGAAACACCATATATTTT. The chain carries TRBV19 and TRBJ1-3, with TRBD1 identical over 8 bases. Germline assignment: CDR1 LNHDA and CDR2 SQIVND (reference sequence). J was trimmed by 2 bases and V by 3 bases; bases with no gene match: 6. This CDR3 comprises 16 residues.

The CDR3 region has the DNA TGTGCCAGCAGCTTAGCCCAGGGCCCCTACAATGAGCAGTTCTTC. Amino acid sequence: CASSLAQGPYNEQFF. This chain uses TRBV11-2 with TRBJ2-1; D might be TRBD1 (5 bases). The CDR3 has 15 residues. The V end lost 1 base, the J end lost 2 bases, and 9 bases lay between the germline ends. Germline V CDR1 and CDR2: SGHAT, FQNNGV.

CDR3 sequence: CASSPQKGGYTF. The CDR3 coding sequence is TGTGCCAGCAGCCCCCAAAAAGGAGGCTACACCTTC. The chain employs TRBV5-4 and TRBJ1-2; no firm D call. Germline-derived CDR1 and CDR2 are SGHNT and YYREEE (reference sequence). The CDR3 is 12 amino acids. V shed 4 bases and J shed 8 bases, with 12 bases lying between them.

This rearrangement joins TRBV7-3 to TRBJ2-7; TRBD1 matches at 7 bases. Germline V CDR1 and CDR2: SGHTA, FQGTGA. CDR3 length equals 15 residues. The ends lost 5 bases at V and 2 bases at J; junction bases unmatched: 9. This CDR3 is CASSLGTVSTYEQYF. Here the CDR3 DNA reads TGTGCCAGCAGCCTAGGGACAGTTTCCACCTACGAGCAGTACTTC.

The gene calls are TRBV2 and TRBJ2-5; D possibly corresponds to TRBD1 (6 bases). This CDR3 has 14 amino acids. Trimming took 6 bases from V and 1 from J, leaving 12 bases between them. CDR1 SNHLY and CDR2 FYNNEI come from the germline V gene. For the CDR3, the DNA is TGTGCCAGCAGGGGGGCACAGACCCAAGAGACCCAGTACTTC. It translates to CASRGAQTQETQYF.

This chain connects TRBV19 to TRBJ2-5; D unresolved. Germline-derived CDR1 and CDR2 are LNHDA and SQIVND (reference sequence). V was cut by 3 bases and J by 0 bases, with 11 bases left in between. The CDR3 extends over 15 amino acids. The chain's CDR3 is CASSISDYYQETQYF. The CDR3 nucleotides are TGTGCCAGTAGTATTTCGGATTACTACCAAGAGACCCAGTACTTC. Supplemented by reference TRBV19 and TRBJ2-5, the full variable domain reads DGGITQSPKYLFRKEGQNVTLSCEQNLNHDAMYWYRQDPGQGLRLIYYSQIVNDFQKGDIAEGYSVSREKKESFPLTVTSAQKNPTAFYLCASSISDYYQETQYFGPGTRLLVL.